One sample yielded the 5 T cell receptor beta chains listed below, sequenced in a study of CXCR3-negative and CXCR3-positive naive CD8 T cells. The libraries of TRB cDNA were prepared using 5' RACE with UMI labels. TCRdb reprocessed the 5' RACE reads and reports one entry per CDR3 protein, with no DNA. The sample data list 150,000 to 180,000 distinct CDR3 sequences. These receptors have no identified antigens. Findings and caveats of the study: Against CXCR3-negative naive cells, CXCR3-positive naive cells showed more hydrophobic TRB CDR3s.

Sequenced sample: naive CXCR3+ CD8+ T cells from blood. Subset defined: CD45RO-CCR7+CD27+CD95- naive CD8+ T cells expressing CXCR3 (TNR3+). The receptors derive from a human donor in good health. Some clones in this sample may be carry-over from other donors' samples.

The CDR3 reads CSAGPDRSYEQYF. The chain couples TRBV20-1 to TRBJ2-7. The CDR3 runs 13 residues. CDR1 DFQATT and CDR2 SNEGSKA come from the germline V gene (reference sequence).

The gene calls are TRBV27 and TRBJ2-1; the TCRdb D gene call, TRBD2, has no DNA to confirm it. Germline V gives CDR1 MNHEY, CDR2 SMNVEV (reference sequence). The CDR3 runs to 17 residues. The CDR3 is CASSPGLAGLPYNEQFF.

The rearrangement links TRBV7-9 to TRBJ1-4. Germline V gene sequence: CDR1 SEHNR, CDR2 FQNEAQ (reference sequence). This CDR3 is built from 15 residues. CDR3 loop: CASSLREGMFEKLFF. The variable domain in full, with the rest retrieved from reference TRBV7-9 and TRBJ1-4, is DTGVSQNPRHKITKRGQNVTFRCDPISEHNRLYWYRQTLGQGPEFLTYFQNEAQLEKSRLLSDRFSAERPKGSFSTLEIQRTEQGDSAMYLCASSLREGMFEKLFFGSGTQLSVL.

The rearrangement joins TRBV29-1 to TRBJ2-1; TCRdb returns TRBD1, unconfirmable since there is no DNA. The CDR3 consists of 16 residues. Germline V gene lookup returns CDR1 SQVTM and CDR2 ANQGSEA. The CDR3: CSVLQWTGVEMDEQFF.

CDR3 residues: CASSEYRGPHNEQFF. The V call is TRBV5-1, the J call TRBJ2-1; the TCRdb D gene call, TRBD1, has no DNA to confirm it. The CDR3 consists of 15 residues. Germline values: CDR1 SGHRS, CDR2 YFSETQ.